The present entry profiles one TCR beta chain with its context. As yet, its antigen is unknown. This entry comes from a study of a mutant IDH1 vaccine in newly diagnosed glioma. Assay used: immunoSEQ multiplex PCR; TCRdb lists only in-frame clones, some missing. The sample records roughly 60,000 clones, roughly 80% being singletons. Documented time point: week 5, during vaccination. Doses of 300 ug of mutant IDH1 20-mer peptide were given with topical imiquimod. This CDR3 spans 16 amino acids. Unmatched junction bases numbered 7, after V lost 0 bases and J lost 1 base. The V gene's germline CDR1 is SGHDT and CDR2 YYEEEE.

This clonotype was obtained from a woman aged 45 to 65 with glioma. Here the sequenced sample was PBMCs, taken from a glioma patient whose treatment included an IDH1 peptide vaccine. The chain joins TRBV5-6 to TRBJ2-7; 7 bases line up with TRBD1. The CDR3, as DNA: TGTGCCAGCAGCTTGGTTAGAGGGGGCTTATCCTACGAGCAGTACTTC. As protein: CASSLVRGGLSYEQYF.